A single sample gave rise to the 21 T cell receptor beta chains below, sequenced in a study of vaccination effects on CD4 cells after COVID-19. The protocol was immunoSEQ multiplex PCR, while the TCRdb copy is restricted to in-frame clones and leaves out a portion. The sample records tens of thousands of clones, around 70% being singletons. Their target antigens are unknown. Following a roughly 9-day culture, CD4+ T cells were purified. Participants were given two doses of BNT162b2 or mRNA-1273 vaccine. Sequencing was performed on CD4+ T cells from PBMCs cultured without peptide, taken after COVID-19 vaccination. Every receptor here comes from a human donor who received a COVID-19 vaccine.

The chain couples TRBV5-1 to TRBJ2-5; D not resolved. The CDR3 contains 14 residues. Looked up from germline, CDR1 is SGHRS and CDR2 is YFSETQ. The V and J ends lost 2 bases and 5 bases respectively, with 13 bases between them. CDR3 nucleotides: TGCGCCAGCAGCTTACCTTCAGGAACCGAGACCCAGTACTTC. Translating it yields CASSLPSGTETQYF.

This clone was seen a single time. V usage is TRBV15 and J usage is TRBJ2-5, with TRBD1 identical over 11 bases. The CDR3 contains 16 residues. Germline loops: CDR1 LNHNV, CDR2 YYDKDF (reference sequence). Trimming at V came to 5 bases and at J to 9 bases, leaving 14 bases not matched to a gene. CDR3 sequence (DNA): TGTGCCACCAGCGGGGGGACAGGGGGGGTGTCGACGTCCCAGTACTTC. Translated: CATSGGTGGVSTSQYF.

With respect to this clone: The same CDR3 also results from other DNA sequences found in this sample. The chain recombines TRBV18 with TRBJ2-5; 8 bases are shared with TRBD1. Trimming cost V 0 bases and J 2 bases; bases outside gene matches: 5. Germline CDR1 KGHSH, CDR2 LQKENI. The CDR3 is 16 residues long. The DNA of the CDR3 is TGTGCCAGCTCACCACCGGGGACAGGCCAGCAAGAGACCCAGTACTTC. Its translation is CASSPPGTGQQETQYF. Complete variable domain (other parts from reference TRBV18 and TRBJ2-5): NAGVMQNPRHLVRRRGQEARLRCSPMKGHSHVYWYRQLPEEGLKFMVYLQKENIIDESGMPKERFSAEFPKEGPSILRIQQVVRGDSAAYFCASSPPGTGQQETQYFGPGTRLLVL.

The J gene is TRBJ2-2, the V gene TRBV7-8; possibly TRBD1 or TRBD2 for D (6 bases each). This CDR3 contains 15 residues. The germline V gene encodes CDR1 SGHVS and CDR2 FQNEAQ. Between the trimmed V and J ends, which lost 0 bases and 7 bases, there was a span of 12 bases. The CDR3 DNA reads TGTGCCAGCAGCTTAGCGGGGGGCTTGCACGGGGAGCTGTTTTTT. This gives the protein CASSLAGGLHGELFF.

The CDR3 bases are TGTGCCAGCCGCAGGACTAGCGGGGCCAATGAGCAGTTCTTC. Translating gives CASRRTSGANEQFF. The chain is built from TRBV6-5 and TRBJ2-1; TRBD2 agrees at 12 bases. The CDR3 spans 14 residues. The V segment lost 8 bases and the J segment 6 bases; nucleotides outside the gene matches: 5. Germline values: CDR1 MNHEY, CDR2 SVGAGI.

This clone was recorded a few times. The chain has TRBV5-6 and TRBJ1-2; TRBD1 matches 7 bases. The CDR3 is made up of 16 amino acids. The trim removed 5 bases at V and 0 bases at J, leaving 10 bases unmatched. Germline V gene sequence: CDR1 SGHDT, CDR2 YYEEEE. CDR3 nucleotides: TGTGCCAGCAGAATTGGCGGGACAGTCACTAACTATGGCTACACCTTC. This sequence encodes CASRIGGTVTNYGYTF.

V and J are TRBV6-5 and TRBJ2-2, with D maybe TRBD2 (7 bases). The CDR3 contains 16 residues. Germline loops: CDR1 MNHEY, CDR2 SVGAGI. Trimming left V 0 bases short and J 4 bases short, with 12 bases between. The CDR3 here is CASSYSGGGLTGELFF. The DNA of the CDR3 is TGTGCCAGCAGTTACTCAGGCGGGGGCCTCACCGGGGAGCTGTTTTTT.

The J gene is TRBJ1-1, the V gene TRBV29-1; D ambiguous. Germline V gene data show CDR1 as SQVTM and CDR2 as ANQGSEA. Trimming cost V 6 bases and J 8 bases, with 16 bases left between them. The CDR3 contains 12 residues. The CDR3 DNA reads TGCAGCGTCTACGACGGGTTACAAGAAGCTTTCTTT. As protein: CSVYDGLQEAFF.

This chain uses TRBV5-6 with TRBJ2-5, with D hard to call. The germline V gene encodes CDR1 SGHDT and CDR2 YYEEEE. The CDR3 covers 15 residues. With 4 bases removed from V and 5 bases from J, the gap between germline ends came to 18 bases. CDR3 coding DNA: TGTGCCAGCAGCCGCGTTTACTCCCTTAGGGAGACCCAGTACTTC. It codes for CASSRVYSLRETQYF.

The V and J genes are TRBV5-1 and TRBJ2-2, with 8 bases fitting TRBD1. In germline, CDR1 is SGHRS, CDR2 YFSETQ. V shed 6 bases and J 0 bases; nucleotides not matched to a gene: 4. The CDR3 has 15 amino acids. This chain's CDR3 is CASIRDRTNTGELFF. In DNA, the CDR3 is TGCGCCAGCATCCGGGACAGGACGAACACCGGGGAGCTGTTTTTT.

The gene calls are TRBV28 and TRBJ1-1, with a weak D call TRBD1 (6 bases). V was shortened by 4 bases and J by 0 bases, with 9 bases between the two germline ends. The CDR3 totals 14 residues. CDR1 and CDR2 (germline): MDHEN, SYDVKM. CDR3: CASSYGGLNTEAFF. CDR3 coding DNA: TGTGCCAGCAGTTATGGGGGCCTGAACACTGAAGCTTTCTTT.

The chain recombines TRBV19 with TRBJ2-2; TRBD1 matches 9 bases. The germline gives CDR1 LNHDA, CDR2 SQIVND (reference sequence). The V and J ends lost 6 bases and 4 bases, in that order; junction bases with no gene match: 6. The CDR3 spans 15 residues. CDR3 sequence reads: CASRIDRGVTGELFF. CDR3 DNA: TGTGCCAGTAGGATTGACAGGGGGGTCACCGGGGAGCTGTTTTTT.

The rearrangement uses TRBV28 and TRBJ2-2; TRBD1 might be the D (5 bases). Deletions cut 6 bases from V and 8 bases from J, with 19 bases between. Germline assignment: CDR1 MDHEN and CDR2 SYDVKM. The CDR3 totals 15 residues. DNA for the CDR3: TGTGCCAGCAGCTCCCAGTGGCAGGGAACTGGGGAGCTGTTTTTT. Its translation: CASSSQWQGTGELFF.

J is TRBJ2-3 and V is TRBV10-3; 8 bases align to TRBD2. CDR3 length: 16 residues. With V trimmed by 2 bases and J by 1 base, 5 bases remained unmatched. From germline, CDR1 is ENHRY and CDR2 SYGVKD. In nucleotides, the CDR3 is TGTGCCATCAGTGAGAGGGTTAGCGGGGGCACAGATACGCAGTATTTT. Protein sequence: CAISERVSGGTDTQYF.

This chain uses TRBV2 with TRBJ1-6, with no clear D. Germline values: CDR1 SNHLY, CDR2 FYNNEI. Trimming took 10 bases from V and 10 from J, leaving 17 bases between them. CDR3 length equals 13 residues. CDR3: CATKVGFESPLHF. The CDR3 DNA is TGTGCCACCAAGGTGGGATTTGAGTCACCCCTCCACTTT.

Here the CDR3 DNA reads TGCGCCAGCAGCCAAGATTATGGGAGCTCCCAAGAGACCCAGTACTTC. Protein: CASSQDYGSSQETQYF. V is TRBV4-1 and J is TRBJ2-5, with D maybe TRBD2 (5 bases). Germline CDR1 is MGHRA and CDR2 is YSYEKL. Trimming stripped 0 bases from V and 1 base from J, with 12 bases between. The CDR3 sequence is 16 residues long.

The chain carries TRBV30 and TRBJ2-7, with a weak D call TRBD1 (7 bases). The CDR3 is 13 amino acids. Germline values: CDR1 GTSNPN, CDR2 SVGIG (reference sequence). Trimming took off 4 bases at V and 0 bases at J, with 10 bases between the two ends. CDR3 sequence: CAWTGDSSYEQYV. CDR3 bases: TGTGCCTGGACGGGGGACAGCTCCTACGAGCAGTACGTC.

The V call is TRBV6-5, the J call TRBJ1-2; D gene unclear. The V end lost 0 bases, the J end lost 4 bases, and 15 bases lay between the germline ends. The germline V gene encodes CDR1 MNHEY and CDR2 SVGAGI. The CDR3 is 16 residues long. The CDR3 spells CASSYSRQTESYGYTF. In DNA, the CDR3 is TGTGCCAGCAGTTACTCTCGCCAGACCGAGAGCTATGGCTACACCTTC.

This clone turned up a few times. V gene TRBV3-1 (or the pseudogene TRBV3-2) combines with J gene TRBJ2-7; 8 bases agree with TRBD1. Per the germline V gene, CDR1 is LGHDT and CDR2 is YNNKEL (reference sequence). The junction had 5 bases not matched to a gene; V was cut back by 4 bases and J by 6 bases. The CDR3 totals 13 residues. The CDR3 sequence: CASSLRGQGEQYV. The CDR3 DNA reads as TGTGCCAGCAGCCTCAGGGGGCAGGGCGAGCAGTACGTC.

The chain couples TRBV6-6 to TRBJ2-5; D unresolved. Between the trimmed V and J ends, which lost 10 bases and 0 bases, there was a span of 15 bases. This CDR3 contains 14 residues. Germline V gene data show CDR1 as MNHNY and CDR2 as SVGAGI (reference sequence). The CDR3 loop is CATSVTLYQETQYF. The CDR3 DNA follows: TGTGCCACCTCCGTTACCTTGTACCAAGAGACCCAGTACTTC.

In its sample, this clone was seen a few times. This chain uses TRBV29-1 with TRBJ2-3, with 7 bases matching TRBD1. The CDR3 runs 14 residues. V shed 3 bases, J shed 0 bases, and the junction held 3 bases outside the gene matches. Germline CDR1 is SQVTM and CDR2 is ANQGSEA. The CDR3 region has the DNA TGCAGCGTTGACGAGGGGGCGAGCACAGATACGCAGTATTTT. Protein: CSVDEGASTDTQYF.